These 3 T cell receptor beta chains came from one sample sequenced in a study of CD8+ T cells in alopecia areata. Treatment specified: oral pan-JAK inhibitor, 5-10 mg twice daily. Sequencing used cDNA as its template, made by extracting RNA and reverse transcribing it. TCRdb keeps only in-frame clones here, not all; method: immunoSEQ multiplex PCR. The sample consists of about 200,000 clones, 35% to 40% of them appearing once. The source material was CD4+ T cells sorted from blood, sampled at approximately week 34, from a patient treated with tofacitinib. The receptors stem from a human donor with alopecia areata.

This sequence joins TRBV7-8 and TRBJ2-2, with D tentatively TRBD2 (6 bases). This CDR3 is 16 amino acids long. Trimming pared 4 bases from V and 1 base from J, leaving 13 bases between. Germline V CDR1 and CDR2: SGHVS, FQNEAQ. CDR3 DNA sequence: TGTGCCAGCAGCTCTTCCGGGACTTTGAACACCGGGGAGCTGTTTTTT. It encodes CASSSSGTLNTGELFF.

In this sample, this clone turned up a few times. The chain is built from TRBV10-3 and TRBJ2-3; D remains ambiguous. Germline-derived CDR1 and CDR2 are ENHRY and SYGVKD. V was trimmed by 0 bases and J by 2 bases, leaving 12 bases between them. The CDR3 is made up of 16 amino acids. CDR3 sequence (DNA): TGTGCCATCAGTGAGTCTAAGGGCGGCCCCACAGATACGCAGTATTTT. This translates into CAISESKGGPTDTQYF.

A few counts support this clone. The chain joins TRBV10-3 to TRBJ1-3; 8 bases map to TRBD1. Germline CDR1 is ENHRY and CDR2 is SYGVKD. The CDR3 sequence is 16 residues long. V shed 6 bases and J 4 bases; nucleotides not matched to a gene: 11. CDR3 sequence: CAIRTGQVFSGNTIYF. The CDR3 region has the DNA TGTGCCATCAGGACGGGACAGGTCTTTTCCGGAAACACCATATATTTT.